One sample yielded the 27 T cell receptor beta chains listed below, sequenced in a study of cytomegalovirus exposure and HLA in healthy donors. The PCR had 60 Vbeta and 13 Jbeta primers. The method was immunoSEQ multiplex PCR; TCRdb's version includes in-frame clones alone and lacks a portion of them. The data contain 99,000 or so clones, 70% to 80% of them singletons. The sample was PBMCs. Receptors were obtained from a male donor in good health and CMV-seropositive.

This chain links TRBV29-1 with TRBJ1-4; TRBD1 aligns across 7 bases. This CDR3 is 13 amino acids long. V gave up 4 bases and J gave up 8 bases; unmatched junction bases: 7. Germline V gene lookup returns CDR1 SQVTM and CDR2 ANQGSEA. The CDR3 protein is CSVGTGEGEKLFF. In DNA, the CDR3 is TGCAGCGTTGGGACAGGAGAAGGGGAAAAACTGTTTTTT.

The sample holds a few counts of this clone. The chain employs TRBV7-9 and TRBJ2-3, with unresolved D. There are 14 residues in the CDR3. Germline V lookup: CDR1 SEHNR, CDR2 FQNEAQ (reference sequence). The V gene lost 4 bases and the J gene lost 3 bases, with 11 bases spanning the gap. CDR3 amino acids: CASSSPEITDTQYF. For the CDR3, the DNA is TGTGCCAGCAGCTCCCCAGAAATTACAGATACGCAGTATTTT.

The chain links TRBV30 to TRBJ1-2, with 11 bases aligning to TRBD1. Germline assignment: CDR1 GTSNPN and CDR2 SVGIG (reference sequence). The CDR3 has 15 amino acids. V was clipped by 0 bases and J by 7 bases; unmatched bases: 7. The DNA for the CDR3 is TGTGCCTGGAGTGTAGCGGGACAGGGGGTAGGTGGCTACACCTTC. This gives the protein CAWSVAGQGVGGYTF.

The chain employs TRBV4-2 and TRBJ1-2, with 7 bases identical to TRBD1. Germline V gives CDR1 LGHNA, CDR2 YNFKEQ. Losses at the gene ends were 0 bases for V and 4 bases for J; bases not matched to a gene: 5. The CDR3 runs to 15 residues. The CDR3 region is CASSQDDRESYGYTF. Here the CDR3 DNA reads TGTGCCAGCAGCCAAGACGACAGGGAGAGCTATGGCTACACCTTC.

The chain combines TRBV6-1 with TRBJ1-3; a possible D gene is TRBD1 (5 bases). V shed 7 bases and J shed 0 bases, with 13 bases lying between them. Germline CDR1 reads MNHNS; CDR2 reads SASEGT. The CDR3 loop spans 15 amino acids. The CDR3 region has the DNA TGTGCCAGCACCCCGACAGTGAACTCTGGAAACACCATATATTTT. This gives the protein CASTPTVNSGNTIYF.

The rearrangement joins TRBV5-1 to TRBJ1-2; possibly TRBD1 for D (6 bases). CDR1 and CDR2 from the germline V gene are SGHRS and YFSETQ. The CDR3 runs to 15 residues. V was clipped by 0 bases and J by 4 bases, with 13 bases between them. The CDR3 region is CASSLEEAGVYGYTF. The CDR3 DNA is TGCGCCAGCAGCTTGGAAGAAGCAGGGGTCTATGGCTACACCTTC.

The J gene is TRBJ2-5, the V gene TRBV14; TRBD2 is a possible D gene (6 bases). V gave up 1 base and J gave up 9 bases, with 9 bases separating them. Per the germline V gene, CDR1 is SGHDN and CDR2 is FVKESK. This CDR3 is built from 12 residues. Written as DNA, the CDR3 is TGTGCCAGCAGCCAAGTAGGGGAGGCCCAGTACTTC. The encoded protein is CASSQVGEAQYF.

The V gene is TRBV7-9, the J gene TRBJ1-1, with TRBD1 as a possible D gene (6 bases). Looked up from germline, CDR1 is SEHNR and CDR2 is FQNEAQ (reference sequence). Deletions cut 5 bases from V and 5 bases from J, with 15 bases between. This CDR3 has 14 amino acids. The CDR3: CASSGGAESTEAFF. Written as DNA, the CDR3 is TGTGCCAGCAGCGGGGGCGCGGAGTCTACTGAAGCTTTCTTT.

This clone appeared once. The chain uses TRBV9 and TRBJ2-3; TRBD2 aligns across 7 bases. The CDR3 spans 15 residues. V shed 3 bases and J 2 bases; nucleotides not matched to a gene: 6. The germline gives CDR1 SGDLS, CDR2 YYNGEE. Written as DNA, the CDR3 is TGTGCCAGCAGCGCAACTAGCGTATCCACAGATACGCAGTATTTT. It encodes CASSATSVSTDTQYF.

The chain is built from TRBV30 and TRBJ1-2; 9 bases fit TRBD1. CDR3 size: 15 residues. V dropped 3 bases and J dropped 4; count of bases not matched to a gene: 9. Germline V CDR1 and CDR2: GTSNPN, SVGIG (reference sequence). CDR3 loop: CAWRGGTGRSYGYTF. Here the CDR3 DNA reads TGTGCCTGGAGAGGCGGGACAGGGAGGAGCTATGGCTACACCTTC.

This clone has a handful of counts. The chain links TRBV10-2 to TRBJ2-3, with D possibly matching TRBD1 (6 bases). The CDR3 totals 14 residues. Germline CDR1 reads WSHSY; CDR2 reads SAAADI. V lost 3 bases and J 2 bases, leaving 9 bases between the germline ends. CDR3 DNA sequence: TGCGCCAGCAGTGACAGGGGATCCACAGATACGCAGTATTTT. This encodes CASSDRGSTDTQYF.

The chain recombines TRBV18 with TRBJ1-1, with D perhaps TRBD1 (5 bases). V was trimmed by 1 base and J by 4 bases, leaving 7 bases between them. CDR3 size: 13 residues. Germline assignment: CDR1 KGHSH and CDR2 LQKENI. Here the CDR3 DNA reads TGTGCCAGCTCACCACGCGGGGGCACTGAAGCTTTCTTT. Protein sequence: CASSPRGGTEAFF. The whole variable domain, filled in from reference TRBV18 and TRBJ1-1, reads NAGVMQNPRHLVRRRGQEARLRCSPMKGHSHVYWYRQLPEEGLKFMVYLQKENIIDESGMPKERFSAEFPKEGPSILRIQQVVRGDSAAYFCASSPRGGTEAFFGQGTRLTVV.

The chain couples TRBV4-1 to TRBJ2-1; TRBD1 aligns across 9 bases. V shed 4 bases and J 0 bases; nucleotides not matched to a gene: 19. Germline assignment: CDR1 MGHRA and CDR2 YSYEKL. This CDR3 is 21 amino acids long. The CDR3 DNA reads as TGCGCCAGCAGCCCTCTGCCGGGACAGGGAAGAAGGAAAGTCTCCTACAATGAGCAGTTCTTC. It specifies CASSPLPGQGRRKVSYNEQFF.

The rearrangement links TRBV5-5 to TRBJ2-7; D is perhaps TRBD2 (5 bases). Germline CDR1 reads SGHKS; CDR2 reads YYEKEE (reference sequence). V was pared by 3 bases and J by 0 bases, with 13 bases between. The CDR3 extends over 15 amino acids. The DNA for the CDR3 is TGTGCCAGCAGCTCACATCGAACTAGCTCCTACGAGCAGTACTTC. It is translated as CASSSHRTSSYEQYF.

The chain carries TRBV27 and TRBJ1-2; tentative D call: TRBD1 (6 bases). V lost 6 bases to trimming and J lost 5 bases, with 16 bases between them. This CDR3 comprises 14 residues. CDR1 and CDR2 (germline): MNHEY, SMNVEV (reference sequence). Here the CDR3 reads CASSPSTGRYGYTF. The CDR3, as DNA: TGTGCCAGCAGCCCTAGCACAGGGCGATATGGCTACACCTTC.

V gene TRBV9 combines with J gene TRBJ1-5; TRBD1 agrees at 7 bases. Looked up from germline, CDR1 is SGDLS and CDR2 is YYNGEE. The CDR3 loop spans 15 amino acids. Losses at the gene ends were 2 bases for V and 0 bases for J; bases not matched to a gene: 2. CDR3 nucleotide sequence: TGTGCCAGCAGCGTTACAGGGGATAGCAATCAGCCCCAGCATTTT. It translates to CASSVTGDSNQPQHF.

This rearrangement joins TRBV16 to TRBJ1-4; possible D gene TRBD1, 6 bases. There are 14 residues in the CDR3. Germline V lookup: CDR1 KGHSY, CDR2 FQNENV. The V gene lost 4 bases and the J gene lost 7 bases, with 13 bases spanning the gap. The CDR3, as DNA: TGTGCCAGCAGCCTGCCAGGGGTGGGTGAAAAACTGTTTTTT. This codes for CASSLPGVGEKLFF.

The rearrangement links TRBV4-1 to TRBJ2-3; 7 bases map to TRBD2. Trimming cost V 0 bases and J 5 bases; bases outside gene matches: 5. Germline assignment: CDR1 MGHRA and CDR2 YSYEKL. This CDR3 spans 15 amino acids. CDR3 protein: CASSQDRLALDTQYF. The CDR3 region has the DNA TGCGCCAGCAGCCAAGATAGACTAGCTTTAGATACGCAGTATTTT.

This sequence joins TRBV6-5 and TRBJ2-7; 8 nucleotides agree with TRBD1. The CDR3 contains 12 residues. Losses at the gene ends were 6 bases for V and 6 bases for J; bases not matched to a gene: 4. The V gene's germline CDR1 is MNHEY and CDR2 SVGAGI. In DNA form, the CDR3 reads TGTGCCAGCAGGGGACAGGTTGGCGAGCAGTACTTC. Translated, it gives CASRGQVGEQYF.

The chain carries TRBV5-1 and TRBJ1-6; TRBD1 matches at 7 bases. The CDR3 runs 14 residues. Trimming removed 4 bases from V and 8 bases from J; junction bases left unmatched: 6. Per germline, CDR1 SGHRS and CDR2 YFSETQ. CDR3 sequence (DNA): TGCGCCAGCAGCAAGGGACAGAAAGATTCACCCCTCCACTTT. Protein sequence: CASSKGQKDSPLHF.

The chain joins TRBV5-1 to TRBJ1-3; D gene uncertain. This CDR3 has 16 residues. Trimming took off 0 bases at V and 9 bases at J, with 19 bases between the two ends. CDR1 is SGHRS and CDR2 is YFSETQ in the germline V gene. This CDR3 is CASSLAKPPPGGTIYF. CDR3 DNA sequence: TGCGCCAGCAGCTTGGCCAAACCCCCCCCCGGCGGCACCATATATTTT.

Notes on this clone: The same CDR3 is also encoded by other DNA sequences in this sample. This rearrangement joins TRBV5-1 to TRBJ1-6, with TRBD1 identical over 10 bases. V lost 1 base to trimming and J lost 10 bases; unmatched junction nucleotides: 5. The CDR3 spans 15 residues. Looked up from germline, CDR1 is SGHRS and CDR2 is YFSETQ. The CDR3 loop reads CASSLSGQGRSPLHF. DNA for the CDR3: TGCGCCAGCAGCTTGTCGGGACAGGGGAGGTCACCCCTCCACTTT.

The chain links TRBV12-5 to TRBJ2-3, with a possible D match to TRBD2 (6 bases). V was trimmed by 6 bases and J by 4 bases, leaving 11 bases between them. CDR3 length: 13 amino acids. Germline V CDR1 and CDR2: LGHNT, FRNRAP. The chain's CDR3 is CASGPGTSDTQYF. The CDR3 nucleotides are TGTGCTAGTGGCCCTGGGACTTCAGATACGCAGTATTTT.

The chain is built from TRBV7-3 and TRBJ1-2; 7 bases map to TRBD1. This CDR3 region has 13 residues. J was trimmed by 7 bases and V by 6 bases; bases with no gene match: 8. Per germline, CDR1 SGHTA and CDR2 FQGTGA. The CDR3 sequence is CASSFSGGGGYTF. The CDR3 DNA follows: TGTGCCAGCAGTTTTTCAGGGGGTGGTGGCTACACCTTC.

This chain connects TRBV5-4 to TRBJ1-4; D not certain. The germline CDR1 and CDR2 sequences are SGHNT and YYREEE (reference sequence). The V and J ends lost 3 bases and 0 bases respectively, with 9 bases between them. CDR3 length: 15 residues. CDR3 DNA sequence: TGTGCCAGCAGCTCCCCAGGTGCAACTAATGAAAAACTGTTTTTT. This gives the protein CASSSPGATNEKLFF.

This clone was seen a handful of times. This chain joins TRBV30 and TRBJ1-5; D is uncertain. The length of the CDR3 is 13 residues. V was cut by 0 bases and J by 4 bases, with 7 bases left in between. The germline CDR1 and CDR2 sequences are GTSNPN and SVGIG (reference sequence). CDR3 residues: CAWSVQVNQPQHF. The CDR3 nucleotides are TGTGCCTGGAGTGTGCAGGTAAATCAGCCCCAGCATTTT.

The chain has TRBV10-3 and TRBJ2-1; 9 bases are shared with TRBD1. Trimming removed 4 bases from V and 2 bases from J; junction bases left unmatched: 3. Per germline, CDR1 ENHRY and CDR2 SYGVKD. The CDR3 is made up of 15 amino acids. CDR3 coding DNA: TGTGCCATCAGTGTGGACAGGGGAACCTACAATGAGCAGTTCTTC. This translates into CAISVDRGTYNEQFF.